The T cell receptor (beta chain) described here comes from a study of cytomegalovirus exposure and HLA in healthy donors. V dropped 1 base and J dropped 5 bases, with 4 bases sitting between them. The CDR3 runs 13 residues. Germline V lookup: CDR1 SGDLS, CDR2 YYNGEE. Researchers ran the PCR with 60 Vbeta and 13 Jbeta primers. This table comes from immunoSEQ multiplex PCR, and its TCRdb copy is limited to in-frame clones, with some not included. The sample includes tens of thousands of clones. Study-level findings and limits: In an earlier analysis, about 87% or about 30%: the productive usage of most TCR beta V segments.

The donors (healthy individuals) were bone marrow donors. To note about this clone: Its specificity is unknown.

The chain is built from TRBV9 and TRBJ1-6; D ambiguous. This clonotype originated in a woman aged 40 to 50 in good health and CMV-seronegative. Sequencing was carried out using PBMCs. The CDR3 coding sequence is TGTGCCAGCAGCGTACAGAATAATTCACCCCTCCACTTT. This codes for CASSVQNNSPLHF.